A selection of T cell receptor beta chains follows, all from one sample in a study of blood T cell repertoires in COVID-19. Assay used: immunoSEQ multiplex PCR; TCRdb lists only in-frame clones, some missing. Of approximately 100,000 clones in the sample, around 80% were seen once. The specimen sequenced was peripheral blood. These receptors were collected from a man aged 65 to 85 with active or convalescent COVID-19. The CDR3 runs from the conserved cysteine through the conserved F or W. A D gene is named only where the DNA matches it firmly. The size of a clone is reported for some rows only, either as once, few or many, or as a class for expanded clones.

j_gene,d_gene,v_gene,len,abundance,CDR3aa,CDR3nt
TRBJ1-6,TRBD1,TRBV5-1,15,NA,CASSVGAGGLSPLHF,TGCGCCAGCAGCGTGGGGGCAGGGGGCCTTTCACCCCTCCACTTT
TRBJ2-1,TRBD2,TRBV11-1,16,medium-sized,CASSLVTGGSYNEQFF,TGTGCCAGCAGCTTAGTGACGGGAGGGTCCTACAATGAGCAGTTCTTC
TRBJ1-6,NA,TRBV6-4,13,few,CASSDSGVSPLHF,TGTGCCAGCAGTGACTCCGGGGTATCACCCCTCCACTTT
TRBJ1-2,TRBD1,TRBV10-3,17,few,CAISSGKTGERSYGYTF,TGTGCCATCAGTTCCGGAAAAACAGGGGAGAGGTCCTATGGCTACACCTTC
TRBJ2-1,TRBD1,TRBV11-2,16,NA,CASSSLGGASYNEQFF,TGTGCCAGCAGCTCGCTAGGGGGCGCCTCCTACAATGAGCAGTTCTTC
TRBJ1-3,NA,TRBV7-6,13,NA,CASSPLSGNTIYF,TGTGCCAGCAGCCCCCTCTCTGGAAACACCATATATTTT
TRBJ1-4,NA,TRBV5-1,16,NA,CASSFTRGSNDEKLFF,TGCGCCAGCAGCTTCACCCGGGGGTCCAACGATGAAAAACTGTTTTTT
TRBJ1-6,TRBD1,TRBV13,18,NA,CASSSRTGGANRDSPLHF,TGTGCCAGCAGCTCCCGGACAGGGGGGGCAAATAGGGATTCACCCCTCCACTTT
TRBJ2-6,NA,TRBV9,17,NA,CASSEVGLPSGANVLTF,TGTGCCAGCAGCGAGGTGGGACTGCCCTCTGGGGCCAACGTCCTGACTTTC
TRBJ1-1,TRBD1,TRBV10-2,12,few,CASGDRGTEAFF,TGCGCCAGCGGAGACAGGGGGACTGAAGCTTTCTTT
TRBJ2-7,NA,TRBV3-1/TRBV3-2,11,NA,CASSQTHEQYF,TGTGCCAGCAGCCAGACTCACGAGCAGTACTTC
TRBJ2-3,TRBD2,TRBV10-3,18,few,CAISTATGTSGSIDTQYF,TGTGCCATCAGCACGGCAACCGGGACTAGCGGGAGTATAGATACGCAGTATTTT
TRBJ1-2,TRBD1,TRBV5-4,13,few,CASSSGQNYGYTF,TGTGCCAGCAGCTCGGGACAGAACTATGGCTACACCTTC
TRBJ2-1,TRBD2,TRBV6-5,15,NA,CASSYWGLARGEQFF,TGTGCCAGCAGTTACTGGGGACTAGCGAGGGGTGAGCAGTTCTTC
TRBJ1-6,NA,TRBV6-4,11,NA,CASSCGSPLHF,TGTGCCAGCAGTTGCGGTTCACCCCTCCACTTT
TRBJ2-1,NA,TRBV18,16,NA,CASSRLDSLSYNEQFF,TGTGCCAGCTCAAGATTGGACAGCCTCTCCTACAATGAGCAGTTCTTC
TRBJ1-1,NA,TRBV9,15,NA,CASSPPGGGNTEAFF,TGTGCCAGCAGCCCCCCGGGCGGAGGGAACACTGAAGCTTTCTTT
TRBJ1-1,TRBD1,TRBV9,17,NA,CASSSHPGQGVQNEAFF,TGTGCCAGCAGCTCCCACCCGGGACAGGGGGTTCAAAATGAAGCTTTCTTT
TRBJ2-1,NA,TRBV5-1,13,NA,CASSPGHYNEQFF,TGCGCCAGCAGCCCCGGACATTACAATGAGCAGTTCTTC
TRBJ2-6,NA,TRBV5-1,17,NA,CASSLRLAEAGANVLTF,TGCGCCAGCAGCCTCCGCTTAGCCGAAGCGGGGGCCAACGTCCTGACTTTC
TRBJ1-2,TRBD1,TRBV5-1,13,NA,CASRPDRDYGYTF,TGCGCCAGCAGGCCGGACAGGGATTATGGCTACACCTTC
TRBJ1-4,TRBD1,TRBV2,14,NA,CASSESQGNEKLFF,TGTGCCAGCAGTGAATCACAGGGGAATGAAAAACTGTTTTTT
TRBJ2-3,TRBD2,TRBV5-1,16,NA,CASSPGTSGRTDTQYF,TGCGCCAGCAGCCCCGGGACTAGCGGGCGCACAGATACGCAGTATTTT
TRBJ1-1,NA,TRBV18,16,NA,CASSPSEVASTPEAFF,TGTGCCAGCTCACCTTCCGAGGTGGCATCCACCCCTGAAGCTTTCTTT
TRBJ2-7,NA,TRBV7-2,12,NA,CASSPPNYEQYF,TGTGCCAGCAGCCCCCCAAACTACGAGCAGTACTTC
TRBJ1-5,NA,TRBV2,14,NA,CASSENGREGPQHF,TGTGCCAGCAGTGAAAATGGCAGGGAGGGACCCCAGCATTTT
TRBJ1-1,TRBD1,TRBV6-6,15,NA,CASRRLQGAYTEAFF,TGTGCCAGCAGGCGGCTACAGGGGGCCTACACTGAAGCTTTCTTT
TRBJ2-1,TRBD1,TRBV7-2,15,NA,CASGIQGLSYNEQFF,TGTGCCAGCGGGATACAGGGGCTCTCCTACAATGAGCAGTTCTTC